The rows below give T cell receptor beta chains drawn from one sample of a study of identical twins. TCRdb re-derived calls from the 5' RACE reads in MiXCR, one entry per CDR3 protein. The sample shows about 340,000 distinct CDR3 sequences, 10% to 15% of them seen only once. These data are also associated with another study on yellow fever vaccine responses in identical twins.

Sequences were obtained from CD8+ T cells sorted from blood. Receptor source: a woman in her late teens or twenties in good health. Both conserved end residues are part of each CDR3. Fields, in order: V gene, D gene, clone size, CDR3 length, J gene, CDR3 protein, CDR3 DNA. A D gene is named only where the DNA matches it firmly. Part of the rows lack a size; the others show once, few, many or a class for expanded clones.

TRBV7-2	TRBD2	many	14	TRBJ2-5	CASTMAGDRETQYF	TGTGCCAGCACCATGGCGGGAGACCGGGAGACCCAGTACTTC
TRBV6-5	-	few	15	TRBJ1-2	CASSYAAGVDYGYTF	TGTGCCAGCAGTTACGCAGCAGGGGTTGACTATGGCTACACCTTC
TRBV9	TRBD2	few	14	TRBJ2-1	CASSVTSGKNEQFF	TGTGCCAGCAGCGTAACTAGCGGGAAGAATGAGCAGTTCTTC
TRBV15	-	-	15	TRBJ2-1	CATSRLHLGAYEQLF	TGTGCCACCAGCAGGTTGCACCTGGGGGCGTATGAGCAGCTCTTC
TRBV6-5	-	-	14	TRBJ1-1	CASSYDQGLPEAFF	TGTGCCAGCAGTTACGATCAGGGGCTCCCTGAAGCTTTCTTT
TRBV15	-	many	15	TRBJ1-2	CATSRERQGPTKYTF	TGTGCCACCAGCAGAGAGAGGCAGGGACCCACTAAATACACCTTC
TRBV10-2	-	-	13	TRBJ1-2	CASSESTTNGYTF	TGCGCCAGCAGTGAGTCCACAACTAATGGCTACACCTTC
TRBV5-1	-	-	16	TRBJ2-1	CASSIRQGGEYNEQFF	TGCGCCAGCAGCATCCGACAGGGAGGGGAATACAATGAGCAGTTCTTC
TRBV5-1	-	few	14	TRBJ2-3	CASSRVLGTDTQYF	TGCGCCAGCTCCCGAGTGCTAGGCACAGATACGCAGTATTTT
TRBV2	-	few	13	TRBJ2-1	CASQRDAYNEQFF	TGTGCCAGCCAACGGGACGCCTACAATGAGCAGTTCTTC
TRBV7-2	TRBD2	-	15	TRBJ2-3	CASRLTGTTTDTQYF	TGTGCCAGCAGACTTACCGGGACTACCACAGATACGCAGTATTTT
TRBV12-3/TRBV12-4	TRBD1	-	14	TRBJ2-4	CASSSGTDKNIQYF	TGTGCCAGCAGCTCCGGGACAGACAAAAACATTCAGTACTTC
TRBV2	-	few	17	TRBJ2-1	CASSEADSARGYNEQFF	TGTGCCAGCAGTGAGGCGGACTCCGCTCGGGGTTACAATGAGCAGTTCTTC
TRBV27	-	few	15	TRBJ2-7	CASSLSAEETNEQYF	TGTGCCAGCAGTTTATCCGCGGAAGAAACAAACGAGCAGTACTTC
TRBV7-9	TRBD1	-	13	TRBJ2-3	CASSKTGSDTQYF	TGTGCCAGCAGCAAGACAGGGTCAGATACGCAGTATTTT
TRBV5-5	-	few	15	TRBJ2-5	CASSPPLGDQETQYF	TGTGCCAGCAGCCCACCTCTCGGGGACCAAGAGACCCAGTACTTC
TRBV15	TRBD2	few	17	TRBJ2-5	CATSRDGGSGGHGTQYF	TGTGCCACCAGCAGAGATGGGGGTAGCGGGGGTCATGGGACCCAGTACTTC
TRBV27	TRBD1	-	15	TRBJ2-7	CASRPRDRGLGEQYF	TGTGCCAGCAGACCCCGTGACAGGGGGCTTGGCGAGCAGTACTTC
TRBV2	-	-	14	TRBJ2-1	CASSTLATYNEQFF	TGTGCCAGCAGTACCCTAGCCACCTACAATGAGCAGTTCTTC
TRBV6-5	-	-	12	TRBJ2-2	CASSYNSGELFF	TGTGCCAGCAGTTACAATAGCGGGGAGCTGTTTTTT
TRBV3-1	TRBD2	few	17	TRBJ2-1	CASSLPSGGPSYNEQFF	TGTGCCAGCAGCCTTCCTAGCGGGGGGCCTTCCTACAATGAGCAGTTCTTC
TRBV29-1	-	few	10	TRBJ1-1	CSVLAVEAFF	TGCAGCGTGTTGGCTGTTGAAGCTTTCTTT
TRBV6-5	TRBD2	-	16	TRBJ2-5	CASIYPPGGAVETQYF	TGTGCCAGCATTTACCCCCCGGGGGGGGCTGTAGAGACCCAGTACTTC
TRBV5-6	-	-	13	TRBJ2-7	CASSLDSFYEQYF	TGTGCCAGCAGCTTGGACTCATTCTACGAGCAGTACTTC
TRBV5-1	-	few	15	TRBJ2-5	CASTQAGAQGETQYF	TGCGCCAGCACCCAGGCAGGTGCCCAAGGGGAGACCCAGTACTTC
TRBV12-3/TRBV12-4	-	many	14	TRBJ2-1	CASRSQSSYNEQFF	TGTGCCAGCAGGTCACAAAGCTCCTACAATGAGCAGTTCTTC
TRBV12-3/TRBV12-4	TRBD1	-	14	TRBJ1-2	CASSPGTGTYGYTF	TGTGCCAGCAGTCCTGGGACAGGCACCTATGGCTACACCTTC
TRBV5-1	-	many	14	TRBJ1-4	CASRDVGGLGKLFF	TGCGCCAGCAGAGACGTGGGAGGCCTTGGAAAACTGTTTTTT
TRBV4-1	TRBD1	-	16	TRBJ2-3	CASSQVQDRVTDTQYF	TGCGCCAGCAGCCAAGTCCAGGACAGGGTGACAGATACGCAGTATTTT
TRBV4-1	TRBD2	few	16	TRBJ2-1	CASSQRTSGGAREQFF	TGCGCCAGCAGCCAAAGGACTAGCGGGGGGGCAAGGGAGCAGTTCTTC
TRBV27	TRBD1	-	15	TRBJ2-1	CASSLQGTTYNEQFF	TGTGCCAGCAGTCTACAGGGGACGACGTACAATGAGCAGTTCTTC
TRBV7-2	-	few	14	TRBJ2-1	CASSLVLGDNEQFF	TGTGCCAGCAGCTTAGTACTCGGTGACAATGAGCAGTTCTTC
TRBV5-1	-	few	15	TRBJ2-5	CASSNRLGDAETQYF	TGCGCCAGCAGCAACAGGTTGGGGGACGCAGAGACCCAGTACTTC